The TCR beta chain under discussion was sequenced for a study of CD4+ T cells in melanoma. Broader study findings: A reported correlation linked neoantigen-specific CD4+ T cells to CD8+, macrophage and B cell function. Neoantigen-specific CD4+ T cells in melanoma reportedly had diverse differentiation states.

Regarding this clone: Antigen specificity is unknown.

Sequenced by immunoSEQ multiplex PCR; TCRdb stores in-frame clones only, minus some. The sample consists of approximately 110,000 clones, about 92% of them appearing once. This CDR3 comprises 21 residues. From germline, CDR1 is MDHEN and CDR2 SYDVKM. V shed 3 bases and J shed 6 bases, with 34 bases lying between them. Sample: peripheral blood. The source of this sequence is a human donor with melanoma. The chain is built from TRBV28 and TRBJ2-3; tentative D call: TRBD1 (6 bases). This CDR3 is CASSFGLGGFSSWGLRDTQYF. DNA of the CDR3: TGTGCCAGCAGTTTCGGACTTGGGGGCTTTTCCTCCTGGGGCTTAAGGGATACGCAGTATTTT. Looking up the rest from reference TRBV28 and TRBJ2-3 gives the full variable domain: DVKVTQSSRYLVKRTGEKVFLECVQDMDHENMFWYRQDPGLGLRLIYFSYDVKMKEKGDIPEGYSVSREKKERFSLILESASTNQTSMYLCASSFGLGGFSSWGLRDTQYFGPGTRLTVL.